Sequencing of this T cell receptor (beta chain) was carried out in a study of blood T cell repertoires in COVID-19. In the study overall: Samples came from the United States, Italy and Spain, spanning acute and convalescent COVID-19.

Under the authors' procedure: Estimates of nucleated cell counts were drawn from the amplification of reference gene primers. Libraries were prepared by immunoSEQ multiplex PCR; TCRdb keeps only in-frame clonotypes and omits some of them. For V, J and clone size, that table is used; D and trimming come from the DNA. The profile shows 120,000 to 150,000 clones, around 80% of them singletons. CDR3 length equals 15 residues. Trimming took off 5 bases at V and 1 base at J, with 14 bases between the two ends. Germline CDR1 is MNHEY and CDR2 is SVGAGI. Participants had their cohort set by participant-reported clinical history.

The sequenced sample consisted of PBMCs or T cells enriched from blood (not recorded which). The chain uses TRBV6-5 and TRBJ2-5; tentative D call: TRBD1 (6 bases). This sequence originates from a woman aged 18 to 35 who had been exposed to COVID-19. The CDR3 region is CASSPLGTTQETQYF. CDR3 sequence (DNA): TGTGCCAGCAGTCCGCTCGGGACAACCCAAGAGACCCAGTACTTC.